This TCR beta chain was retrieved from a study of regulatory T cells in long-lasting Graves disease. General study points: Analyses excluded thyroid tissue, covering peripheral blood alone.

This clonotype was seen ten or more times. Its antigen remains unknown. Germline-derived CDR1 and CDR2 are MDHEN and SYDVKM. V dropped 7 bases and J dropped 5; count of bases not matched to a gene: 2. The length of the CDR3 is 12 residues. Time point described: newly diagnosed GD, antithyroid drugs for less than 3 months. Extracted RNA from PBMCs served as the source of the TCR library. Tubes containing EDTA received around 9.9 milliliters of drawn peripheral blood. Library construction for TCR beta used iRepertoire HTBI primers and Arm-PCR of CDR3 regions. TCRdb passed the multiplex PCR reads through MiXCR, listing each CDR3 protein once. The repertoire includes about 420,000 distinct CDR3 sequences, approximately 16% of them detected once, and 20% to 25% sits in the top ten. These same data were also listed under a study on T cells in Graves' hyperthyroidism and ophthalmopathy. Turning to that study: Using the HTBI primer set, a first-round RT-PCR was run on the TCR CDR3.

The sequencing used peripheral blood mononuclear cells (PBMCs), collected at new diagnosis, from a patient treated with antithyroid drugs. This TCR was sampled from a woman in her late teens or twenties with Graves disease. The genes are TRBV28 and TRBJ2-7, with 10 bases aligning to TRBD2. The CDR3 coding sequence is TGTGCCAGCACTAGCGGGAGCCACGAGCAGTACTTC. Its translation is CASTSGSHEQYF.